Listed here are 24 T cell receptor beta chains from one sample, sequenced in a study of cytomegalovirus exposure and HLA in healthy donors. With 60 Vbeta and 13 Jbeta primers, the PCR was carried out. Data came from immunoSEQ multiplex PCR; TCRdb stores just in-frame clones and leaves some out. The sample holds more than 60,000 clones, 80% seen once. Sequences were obtained from PBMCs. The source of these receptors is a woman between 25 and 40 years old in good health and CMV-seronegative.

This chain uses TRBV25-1 with TRBJ2-3; 8 bases match TRBD2. CDR1 MGHDK and CDR2 SYGVNS come from the germline V gene. J gave up 2 bases and V 7 bases, and 2 bases lay outside the gene matches. The CDR3 runs 13 residues. CDR3 nucleotides: TGTGCCAGCACGGGGGGGTTCACAGATACGCAGTATTTT. Its protein product is CASTGGFTDTQYF.

The chain carries TRBV29-1 and TRBJ1-1; 7 nucleotides align to TRBD1. The junction had 7 bases not matched to a gene; V was cut back by 4 bases and J by 2 bases. This CDR3 has 14 amino acids. Germline-derived CDR1 and CDR2 are SQVTM and ANQGSEA. The CDR3 coding sequence is TGCAGCGTTGTAGATACAGGGGTTAACACTGAAGCTTTCTTT. This sequence encodes CSVVDTGVNTEAFF.

This chain connects TRBV28 to TRBJ2-1; 7 nucleotides line up with TRBD1. Germline-derived CDR1 and CDR2 are MDHEN and SYDVKM. The V segment lost 4 bases and the J segment 1 base; nucleotides outside the gene matches: 7. This CDR3 is 16 amino acids long. The CDR3 spells CASSSMGQPSYNEQFF. The CDR3 DNA follows: TGTGCCAGCAGTTCTATGGGACAGCCGTCCTACAATGAGCAGTTCTTC.

This chain links TRBV4-1 with TRBJ2-7; 10 nucleotides line up with TRBD1. Germline assignment: CDR1 MGHRA and CDR2 YSYEKL. V was clipped by 1 base and J by 2 bases; unmatched bases: 5. This CDR3 spans 16 amino acids. In DNA form, the CDR3 reads TGCGCCAGCAGCCAAGTAAAAGGACAGGGGGCCTACGAGCAGTACTTC. Its translation: CASSQVKGQGAYEQYF.

This rearrangement joins TRBV16 to TRBJ1-4; 7 nucleotides align to TRBD1. The J segment lost 3 bases and the V segment lost 4 bases, leaving 5 bases of the junction unmatched. Germline V gives CDR1 KGHSY, CDR2 FQNENV. The CDR3 is 15 amino acids. The CDR3 DNA reads as TGTGCCAGCAGCCCCAGGACAGGATCTAATGAAAAACTGTTTTTT. It translates to CASSPRTGSNEKLFF.

V gene TRBV5-1 combines with J gene TRBJ1-1; tentative D call: TRBD1 (6 bases). V was trimmed by 1 base and J by 6 bases, leaving 10 bases between them. Germline assignment: CDR1 SGHRS and CDR2 YFSETQ. This CDR3 spans 13 amino acids. The chain's CDR3 is CASSLFTGSEAFF. CDR3 in DNA: TGCGCCAGCAGCTTGTTTACAGGGTCTGAAGCTTTCTTT.

The chain recombines TRBV5-1 with TRBJ2-2, with D possibly TRBD2 on 6 matching bases. Trimming removed 0 bases from V and 8 bases from J, with 14 bases in between. The length of the CDR3 is 15 residues. Germline V gives CDR1 SGHRS, CDR2 YFSETQ. The DNA of the CDR3 is TGCGCCAGCAGCTTGGTCGGCGGGAATGGAGGGGAGCTGTTTTTT. Protein product: CASSLVGGNGGELFF.

The chain has TRBV10-3 and TRBJ2-2, with D perhaps TRBD1 (6 bases). The CDR3 totals 13 residues. CDR1 and CDR2 from the germline V gene are ENHRY and SYGVKD. V lost 6 bases, J lost 5 bases, and 10 bases lay in between. The CDR3 nucleotides are TGTGCCATCAGCTTACAGGGTACCGGGGAGCTGTTTTTT. This gives the protein CAISLQGTGELFF.

The table lists this clone with a few counts. The CDR3 protein is CASRSGVGDTQYF. The DNA of the CDR3 is TGCGCCAGCAGGTCAGGGGTGGGAGATACGCAGTATTTT. J is TRBJ2-3 and V is TRBV5-1; a weak D match, TRBD1 (6 bases). V lost 5 bases to trimming and J lost 5 bases, with 12 bases between them. The CDR3 covers 13 residues. In germline, CDR1 is SGHRS, CDR2 YFSETQ.

This chain uses TRBV30 with TRBJ2-2; 9 bases map to TRBD2. The CDR3 has 16 amino acids. Germline values: CDR1 GTSNPN, CDR2 SVGIG (reference sequence). Trimming cost V 2 bases and J 3 bases; bases outside gene matches: 7. CDR3 nucleotides: TGTGCCTGGAGTCTCCTAGCGGGATGGGACACCGGGGAGCTGTTTTTT. It specifies CAWSLLAGWDTGELFF.

This CDR3 reads CAYGQGSSGANVLTF. CDR3 DNA: TGTGCCTACGGACAGGGGAGCTCTGGGGCCAACGTCCTGACTTTC. V is TRBV30 and J is TRBJ2-6; 9 positions agree with TRBD1. J gave up 0 bases and V 7 bases, and 4 bases lay outside the gene matches. Germline CDR1 is GTSNPN and CDR2 is SVGIG (reference sequence). The CDR3 spans 15 residues.

The chain couples TRBV6-1 to TRBJ2-7; TRBD1 agrees at 7 bases. V lost 6 bases and J lost 2; bases outside the gene matches: 7. CDR1 is MNHNS, CDR2 SASEGT, per germline. The CDR3 runs 14 residues. CDR3 region: CASRRDSLTYEQYF. DNA for the CDR3: TGTGCCAGCAGGAGGGACAGCCTCACCTACGAGCAGTACTTC.

The chain joins TRBV2 to TRBJ1-2, with 9 nucleotides matching TRBD1. V gave up 6 bases and J gave up 0 bases; unmatched junction bases: 5. The CDR3 is 15 amino acids. Germline CDR1 is SNHLY and CDR2 is FYNNEI. CDR3 sequence: CASRGQGMANYGYTF. CDR3 sequence (DNA): TGTGCCAGCAGAGGACAGGGGATGGCTAACTATGGCTACACCTTC.

This clone was seen just once. J is TRBJ1-2 and V is TRBV15; D remains ambiguous. CDR1 and CDR2 from the germline V gene are LNHNV and YYDKDF (reference sequence). V shed 0 bases and J shed 9 bases, with 14 bases lying between them. The CDR3 is 14 residues long. This CDR3 is CATSREGATGSYTF. In DNA, the CDR3 is TGTGCCACCAGCAGAGAGGGAGCCACCGGGAGCTACACCTTC.

This sequence joins TRBV30 and TRBJ1-4; no reliable D call. Germline CDR1 reads GTSNPN; CDR2 reads SVGIG (reference sequence). The CDR3 spans 12 residues. V was shortened by 3 bases and J by 5 bases, with 7 bases between the two germline ends. The CDR3 nucleotides read TGTGCCTGGAGAAGAGGGAATGAAAAACTGTTTTTT. Amino acids: CAWRRGNEKLFF.

The rearrangement uses TRBV29-1 and TRBJ1-2, with D uncertain. Germline CDR1 and CDR2: SQVTM and ANQGSEA. Trimming left V 1 base short and J 1 base short, with 10 bases between. The CDR3 runs 14 residues. The CDR3 DNA follows: TGCAGCGTTGAAGTCCCCGGGGATAACTATGGCTACACCTTC. Protein sequence: CSVEVPGDNYGYTF.

J is TRBJ2-2 and V is TRBV5-1; the D is unclear. Per germline, CDR1 SGHRS and CDR2 YFSETQ. V dropped 0 bases and J dropped 3 bases, with 9 bases sitting between them. The CDR3 is 15 residues long. CDR3 in DNA: TGCGCCAGCAGCTTGGACAATCCGTACACCGGGGAGCTGTTTTTT. Amino acid sequence: CASSLDNPYTGELFF.

This rearrangement joins TRBV30 to TRBJ1-4, with D hard to call. The germline V and J ends were trimmed by 0 bases and 8 bases, with 13 bases remaining between them. CDR1 is GTSNPN and CDR2 is SVGIG in the germline V gene (reference sequence). This CDR3 spans 14 amino acids. CDR3 sequence reads: CAWSVTVRGEKLFF. The CDR3 DNA is TGTGCCTGGAGTGTAACGGTGAGAGGGGAAAAACTGTTTTTT.

V is TRBV30 and J is TRBJ1-1, with D maybe TRBD1 (5 bases). The CDR3 sequence is 13 residues long. CDR1 is GTSNPN, CDR2 SVGIG, per germline (reference sequence). Trimming pared 2 bases from V and 6 bases from J, leaving 13 bases between. The CDR3 DNA is TGTGCCTGGAGTCCGGGGGGGTTATCTGAAGCTTTCTTT. Translated: CAWSPGGLSEAFF.

This chain uses TRBV6-1 with TRBJ1-2; 7 nucleotides agree with TRBD1. This CDR3 contains 13 residues. Germline V gene data show CDR1 as MNHNS and CDR2 as SASEGT. V shed 8 bases and J 0 bases; nucleotides not matched to a gene: 3. This chain's CDR3 is CASGTATNYGYTF. The CDR3 bases are TGTGCCAGCGGGACAGCCACTAACTATGGCTACACCTTC.

This clone was counted only a few times. The chain links TRBV6-5 to TRBJ2-7, with D maybe TRBD2 (6 bases). Trimming took 2 bases from V and 0 from J, leaving 11 bases between them. Germline CDR1 MNHEY, CDR2 SVGAGI. The CDR3 is 15 residues long. The CDR3 nucleotides are TGTGCCAGCAGTTACACAAGACTAGGCTCCTACGAGCAGTACTTC. This encodes CASSYTRLGSYEQYF.

The chain joins TRBV7-8 to TRBJ1-2; the D gene is possibly TRBD1 (6 bases). This CDR3 contains 13 residues. CDR1 is SGHVS and CDR2 is FQNEAQ in the germline V gene. Between the trimmed V and J ends, which lost 4 bases and 4 bases, there was a span of 10 bases. CDR3 sequence reads: CASSSGHLYGYTF. Written as DNA, the CDR3 is TGTGCCAGCAGCTCGGGACACCTCTATGGCTACACCTTC.

The V call is TRBV30, the J call TRBJ2-7, with TRBD1 matching over 9 bases. Trimming at V came to 3 bases and at J to 2 bases, leaving 2 bases not matched to a gene. The CDR3 totals 13 residues. Germline CDR1 GTSNPN, CDR2 SVGIG (reference sequence). The CDR3 spells CAWRQGATYEQYF. The CDR3 DNA reads as TGTGCCTGGAGACAGGGGGCGACCTACGAGCAGTACTTC.

The chain couples TRBV6-1 to TRBJ1-2; the match to TRBD1 covers 10 bases. The V segment lost 4 bases and the J segment 8 bases; nucleotides outside the gene matches: 10. The CDR3 loop spans 15 amino acids. The germline V gene encodes CDR1 MNHNS and CDR2 SASEGT. CDR3 region: CASSVRDRGTGGYTF. As DNA, the CDR3 is TGTGCCAGCAGTGTCCGGGACAGGGGAACGGGGGGCTACACCTTC.